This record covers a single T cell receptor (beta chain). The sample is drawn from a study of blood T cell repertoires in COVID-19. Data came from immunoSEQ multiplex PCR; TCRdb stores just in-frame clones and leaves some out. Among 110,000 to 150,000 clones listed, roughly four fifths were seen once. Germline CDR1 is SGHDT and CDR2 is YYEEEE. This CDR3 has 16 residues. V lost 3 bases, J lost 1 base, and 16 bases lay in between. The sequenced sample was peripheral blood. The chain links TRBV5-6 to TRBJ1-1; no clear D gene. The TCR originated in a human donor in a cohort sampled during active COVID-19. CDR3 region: CASSSPPGVRNTEAFF. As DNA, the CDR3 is TGTGCCAGCAGCTCACCCCCCGGGGTCCGGAACACTGAAGCTTTCTTT.